The TCR beta chain described here comes from a study of cytomegalovirus exposure and HLA in healthy donors. In the PCR, 60 Vbeta and 13 Jbeta primers were used. Sequenced by immunoSEQ multiplex PCR; TCRdb stores in-frame clones only, minus some. Seen here are more than 200,000 clones, about three quarters observed once, and the top ten hold around 15%. Each of the donors was a healthy bone marrow donor. As to this clone: The antigen is unknown.

Findings of the study overall: Relative to equally common others, HLA-associated TCR beta chains showed greater clonal expansion in a later analysis. Later analysis demonstrated an association between a missense DCLRE1C variant and TCR beta V- and J-gene trimming.

The CDR3 totals 8 residues. Germline CDR1 reads MNHEY; CDR2 reads SMNVEV (reference sequence). With 9 bases removed from V and 11 bases from J, the gap between germline ends came to 7 bases. The chain uses TRBV27 and TRBJ1-1; D ambiguous. Sequenced input: PBMCs. The TCR comes from a man in his forties or fifties in good health and CMV-seronegative. DNA for the CDR3: TGTGCCAGTTCCAGGGCTTTCTTT. It codes for CASSRAFF.